Below, 11 T cell receptor beta chains from the same sample are listed, as sequenced in a study of OX40 agonist ivuxolimab in advanced cancers. The library was made by the immunoSEQ multiplex PCR assay. Imported from immuneACCESS, the table was reduced by TCRdb to in-frame sequences with V and J called. These copies leave out some clones; in studies compared against another copy, an unresolved V gene accounts for under half, and the cause of the remainder is not known. A total of over 15,000 clones appear in this sample, roughly four fifths of them only once. The ten largest clones represent around 15% of the sample. The specimen comprised CD4+ or CD8+ T cells sorted from blood, sampled in a trial of the OX40 agonist ivuxolimab. The receptors come from an adult with an advanced solid tumor such as melanoma, head and neck, liver or kidney cancer.

V usage is TRBV28 and J usage is TRBJ1-3; a weak D match, TRBD1 (6 bases). Germline CDR1 and CDR2: MDHEN and SYDVKM. This CDR3 spans 13 amino acids. V was pared by 10 bases and J by 0 bases, with 10 bases between. DNA of the CDR3: TGTGCCACGACACAGGGCTCTGGAAACACCATATATTTT. The encoded protein is CATTQGSGNTIYF.

The CDR3 DNA reads as TGTGCCAGCAGTTCTCCCGGCACAAAAAACACTGAAGCTTTCTTT. Encoded protein: CASSSPGTKNTEAFF. The rearrangement links TRBV27 to TRBJ1-1; D remains unclear. The V end lost 4 bases, the J end lost 2 bases, and 14 bases lay between the germline ends. CDR1 is MNHEY and CDR2 is SMNVEV in the germline V gene (reference sequence). CDR3 length equals 15 residues.

In this sample, this clone turned up once. V usage is TRBV7-2 and J usage is TRBJ2-3; 8 bases agree with TRBD2. The CDR3 covers 16 residues. Germline CDR1 is SGHTA and CDR2 is FQGNSA. The V segment lost 4 bases and the J segment 2 bases; nucleotides outside the gene matches: 8. The CDR3 is CASSSRSGRHTDTQYF. In nucleotides, the CDR3 is TGTGCCAGCAGCTCCCGCAGCGGGAGACACACAGATACGCAGTATTTT. The entire variable domain, with the rest obtained from reference TRBV7-2 and TRBJ2-3, is as follows: GAGVSQSPSNKVTEKGKDVELRCDPISGHTALYWYRQSLGQGLEFLIYFQGNSAPDKSGLPSDRFSAERTGGSVSTLTIQRTQQEDSAVYLCASSSRSGRHTDTQYFGPGTRLTVL.

This clone was observed once. This chain joins TRBV11-2 and TRBJ2-7, with 9 bases matching TRBD2. The germline V gene has CDR1 SGHAT and CDR2 FQNNGV. The CDR3 consists of 15 residues. J gave up 10 bases and V 3 bases, and 13 bases lay outside the gene matches. The CDR3 loop is CASSLSPAGGLGQYF. In nucleotides, the CDR3 is TGTGCCAGCAGCTTGAGCCCAGCGGGAGGCTTGGGACAGTACTTC.

J is TRBJ2-3 and V is TRBV9; 9 bases map to TRBD1. Germline loops: CDR1 SGDLS, CDR2 YYNGEE. This CDR3 comprises 15 residues. Trimming took 4 bases from V and 3 from J; bases not matched to a gene: 6. DNA of the CDR3: TGTGCCAGCAGCTCCTACGGGACAGGGACAGATACGCAGTATTTT. Protein: CASSSYGTGTDTQYF.

The chain employs TRBV15 and TRBJ2-2; unclear D gene. The CDR3 spans 14 residues. The V end lost 0 bases, the J end lost 5 bases, and 7 bases lay between the germline ends. Looked up from germline, CDR1 is LNHNV and CDR2 is YYDKDF (reference sequence). The CDR3 spells CATSRETRTGELFF. The CDR3 coding sequence is TGTGCCACCAGCAGAGAAACGCGGACCGGGGAGCTGTTTTTT.

The chain has TRBV7-2 and TRBJ1-1; no clear D gene. Germline V lookup: CDR1 SGHTA, CDR2 FQGNSA. V was cut by 5 bases and J by 0 bases, with 13 bases left in between. The CDR3 is 15 amino acids. CDR3 nucleotides: TGTGCCAGCAGCCGAGGCGGGATCATGAACACTGAAGCTTTCTTT. Translation: CASSRGGIMNTEAFF.

The rearrangement joins TRBV14 to TRBJ2-7, with 8 bases identical to TRBD1. J lost 5 bases, V lost 7 bases, and 10 bases had no gene match. CDR1 and CDR2 (germline): SGHDN, FVKESK. The CDR3 totals 14 residues. In DNA, the CDR3 is TGTGCCAGCAAAATACGACAGGGGAGACACGAGCAGTACTTC. The encoded protein is CASKIRQGRHEQYF.

On this clone: A junction end diverges from the germline sequence, so it may reflect a read error. V gene TRBV7-7 combines with J gene TRBJ2-5; TRBD2 matches at 9 bases. Germline CDR1 SSHAT, CDR2 FNYEAQ (reference sequence). The CDR3 length is 15 residues. The CDR3 sequence: CASSAGTSRSETQYF. Written as DNA, the CDR3 is TGTGCTAGCAGCGCCGGGACTAGCCGTTCCGAGACCCAGTACTTC.

This chain connects TRBV6-6 to TRBJ2-6; D remains ambiguous. Germline lookup yields CDR1 MNHNY and CDR2 SVGAGI (reference sequence). CDR3 length: 13 amino acids. Trimming cost V 7 bases and J 0 bases, with 4 bases left between them. CDR3 coding DNA: TGTGCCAGCATCCTCTCTGGGGCCAACGTCCTGACTTTC. Residues: CASILSGANVLTF.

This rearrangement joins TRBV7-6 to TRBJ1-2; 8 bases fit TRBD1. The CDR3 is 14 amino acids. Germline CDR1 and CDR2: SGHVS and FNYEAQ. The trim removed 2 bases at V and 6 bases at J, leaving 5 bases unmatched. CDR3 loop: CASSLQGAKDGYTF. The DNA of the CDR3 is TGTGCCAGCAGCTTACAGGGGGCGAAAGATGGCTACACCTTC. Drawing the rest from reference TRBV7-6 and TRBJ1-2, the complete variable domain is GAGVSQSPRYKVTKRGQDVALRCDPISGHVSLYWYRQALGQGPEFLTYFNYEAQQDKSGLPNDRFSAERPEGSISTLTIQRTEQRDSAMYRCASSLQGAKDGYTFGSGTRLTVV.